What follows are 32 T cell receptor beta chains derived from one specimen sequenced in a study of cytomegalovirus exposure and HLA in healthy donors. PCR used 60 Vbeta primers and 13 Jbeta primers. The table came from immunoSEQ multiplex PCR; TCRdb's copy has only in-frame clones and leaves some out. The profile shows 130,000 or so clones, around 9% of them singletons. Sequencing was carried out using PBMCs. These receptors were taken from a woman aged 40 to 50 in good health and CMV-seropositive.

In its sample, this clone was seen a few times. Because the CDR3 is missing its conserved closing phenylalanine or tryptophan, this is likely a read error. The limits of the CDR3 on the DNA are not certain, so only TCRdb's listed CDR3 is given. The V and J genes are TRBV7-9 and TRBJ2-7; no DNA check was done on the table's D call, TRBD1. The CDR3 numbers 10 amino acids, ends counted. Germline V gives CDR1 SEHNR, CDR2 FQNEAQ (reference sequence). The CDR3 is CASSTPGQGL.

The V call is TRBV7-2, the J call TRBJ1-2, with a weak D call TRBD1 (5 bases). Trimming cost V 5 bases and J 3 bases, with 25 bases left between them. Germline values: CDR1 SGHTA, CDR2 FQGNSA. The CDR3 contains 18 residues. CDR3 DNA: TGTGCCAGCAGCCGAACCAGTCCTTGGACACCGGTGGACTATGGCTACACCTTC. Its translation: CASSRTSPWTPVDYGYTF.

The sample holds a few counts of this clone. The rearrangement joins TRBV6-5 to TRBJ1-1; tentative D call: TRBD1 (6 bases). There are 15 residues in the CDR3. Trimming shortened V by 7 bases and J by 0 bases, and 15 bases separated the two germline ends. CDR1 and CDR2 (germline): MNHEY, SVGAGI. This chain's CDR3 is CASTELTGLNTEAFF. The CDR3 DNA reads as TGTGCCAGCACCGAATTGACAGGTTTGAACACTGAAGCTTTCTTT.

V usage is TRBV13 and J usage is TRBJ1-4; 9 bases match TRBD1. The CDR3 covers 15 residues. V lost 5 bases and J lost 7; bases outside the gene matches: 8. Germline CDR1 is PRHDT and CDR2 is FYEKMQ (reference sequence). CDR3 residues: CASSVQTGGREKLFF. CDR3 DNA: TGTGCCAGCAGCGTCCAAACAGGGGGCCGTGAAAAACTGTTTTTT. The entire variable domain, with the rest obtained from reference TRBV13 and TRBJ1-4, is as follows: AAGVIQSPRHLIKEKRETATLKCYPIPRHDTVYWYQQGPGQDPQFLISFYEKMQSDKGSIPDRFSAQQFSDYHSELNMSSLELGDSALYFCASSVQTGGREKLFFGSGTQLSVL.

This chain connects TRBV1 to TRBJ1-5. TRBV1 is described as a pseudogene. The CDR3 totals 15 residues. The CDR3 spells CTSSQPGRLDQPQHF. As DNA, the CDR3 is TGCACCAGCAGCCAACCGGGGAGGCTCGATCAGCCCCAGCATTTT.

This clone has a handful of counts. The chain carries TRBV18 and TRBJ1-1; TRBD1 matches 7 bases. Germline V gene data show CDR1 as KGHSH and CDR2 as LQKENI. The CDR3 sequence is 15 residues long. V lost 3 bases, J lost 0 bases, and 4 bases stayed unmatched. This chain's CDR3 is CASSPVTGMNTEAFF. The CDR3 DNA is TGTGCCAGCTCACCGGTGACAGGGATGAACACTGAAGCTTTCTTT.

This sequence joins TRBV6-5 and TRBJ1-2; a weak D match, TRBD1 (6 bases). The germline V and J ends were trimmed by 5 bases and 3 bases, with 13 bases remaining between them. The germline CDR1 and CDR2 sequences are MNHEY and SVGAGI. The CDR3 extends over 14 amino acids. CDR3: CASSQDGQYYGYTF. Here the CDR3 DNA reads TGTGCCAGCAGTCAGGATGGACAGTACTATGGCTACACCTTC.

This clone was picked up a small number of times. The chain employs TRBV11-2 and TRBJ2-5; the D is unclear. Germline lookup yields CDR1 SGHAT and CDR2 FQNNGV. There are 14 residues in the CDR3. V lost 2 bases and J lost 1, with 8 bases in between. The CDR3 sequence: CASSLSLPQETQYF. The CDR3, as DNA: TGTGCCAGCAGCTTATCTCTCCCCCAAGAGACCCAGTACTTC.

This clone was seen a single time. The chain links TRBV27 to TRBJ1-1, with no clear D. Trimming shortened V by 2 bases and J by 5 bases, and 18 bases separated the two germline ends. This CDR3 has 16 amino acids. Germline values: CDR1 MNHEY, CDR2 SMNVEV (reference sequence). DNA of the CDR3: TGTGCCAGCAGTTTAGAGGCACTTTCCTTAGAGACTGAAGCTTTCTTT. This translates into CASSLEALSLETEAFF.

The sample holds a few counts of this clone. The V and J genes are TRBV5-6 and TRBJ2-3, with D possibly TRBD2 on 6 matching bases. The germline gives CDR1 SGHDT, CDR2 YYEEEE. Trimming pared 2 bases from V and 2 bases from J, leaving 15 bases between. CDR3 length: 16 amino acids. CDR3 bases: TGTGCCAGCAGCTTTTTCAAGAGCGGGCTCACAGATACGCAGTATTTT. Its protein is CASSFFKSGLTDTQYF.

As concerns this clone: Lacking the conserved final phenylalanine or tryptophan, this CDR3 likely reflects a read error. This chain connects TRBV25-1 to TRBJ2-3; 7 nucleotides agree with TRBD2. The CDR3 totals 17 residues. After removal of 2 bases from V and 2 bases from J, the junction contained 10 bases not matched to a gene. Germline V lookup: CDR1 MGHDK, CDR2 SYGVNS. Here the CDR3 reads CASSETAGRINTDTQYV. In DNA, the CDR3 is TGTGCCAGCAGTGAAACAGCGGGACGTATTAACACAGATACGCAGTATGTT.

In this sample, this clone turned up a few times. The chain links TRBV5-8 to TRBJ1-2; 8 positions match TRBD1. The germline CDR1 and CDR2 sequences are SGHTS and YDEGEE. Germline trimming cut 4 bases from V and 9 bases from J; bases unmatched to any gene: 14. The CDR3 is 15 residues long. CDR3 in DNA: TGTGCCAGCAGCCGACAGGGGCCGCCGGCCCTAAGCTACACCTTC. Protein sequence: CASSRQGPPALSYTF.

The chain joins TRBV5-4 to TRBJ2-7, with 10 bases aligning to TRBD1. J gave up 1 base and V 3 bases, and 4 bases lay outside the gene matches. Germline values: CDR1 SGHNT, CDR2 YYREEE (reference sequence). This CDR3 has 15 amino acids. CDR3: CASSSGQGVSYEQYF. CDR3 DNA: TGTGCCAGCAGCTCCGGACAGGGGGTTTCCTACGAGCAGTACTTC.

The chain recombines TRBV9 with TRBJ2-5; weak D call: TRBD1 (6 bases). CDR3 size: 19 residues. V shed 0 bases and J shed 0 bases, with 21 bases lying between them. Per germline, CDR1 SGDLS and CDR2 YYNGEE. CDR3 in amino acids: CASSVGTASSSLYQETQYF. DNA for the CDR3: TGTGCCAGCAGCGTAGGGACAGCTAGCTCCTCACTGTACCAAGAGACCCAGTACTTC.

This chain links TRBV7-9 with TRBJ2-1; D is unresolved. CDR1 and CDR2 (germline): SEHNR, FQNEAQ (reference sequence). The CDR3 has 11 residues. The V and J ends lost 6 bases and 5 bases respectively, with 5 bases between them. CDR3 amino acids: CASSRDNEQFF. For the CDR3, the DNA is TGTGCCAGCAGTCGAGACAATGAGCAGTTCTTC.

This chain connects TRBV19 to TRBJ1-6; possibly TRBD1 for D (6 bases). Trimming pared 8 bases from V and 5 bases from J, leaving 13 bases between. Germline values: CDR1 LNHDA, CDR2 SQIVND (reference sequence). The length of the CDR3 is 14 residues. The DNA of the CDR3 is TGTGCCAGTCGGAACGGGGACAATAATTCACCCCTCCACTTT. It codes for CASRNGDNNSPLHF.

In this sample, this clone turned up a few times. This chain connects TRBV5-3 to TRBJ2-1; no clear D. TRBV5-3 is an ORF, and what it does is uncertain. V was clipped by 3 bases and J by 6 bases, with 10 bases between them. The CDR3 loop spans 13 amino acids. CDR3 residues: CARSSRGGNEQFF. CDR3 nucleotide sequence: TGTGCCAGAAGCTCGCGTGGTGGCAATGAGCAGTTCTTC.

The genes are TRBV5-1 and TRBJ2-7; 7 nucleotides match TRBD1. With V trimmed by 3 bases and J by 7 bases, 10 bases remained unmatched. This CDR3 contains 14 residues. In germline, CDR1 is SGHRS, CDR2 YFSETQ. CDR3 bases: TGCGCCAGCAGCTCGGGACAGCCTGAGGGGGAGCAGTACTTC. This translates into CASSSGQPEGEQYF.

The chain joins TRBV19 to TRBJ1-5; possibly TRBD1 for D (5 bases). CDR3 size: 18 residues. Germline V gene sequence: CDR1 LNHDA, CDR2 SQIVND (reference sequence). V dropped 0 bases and J dropped 4 bases, with 19 bases sitting between them. Written as DNA, the CDR3 is TGTGCCAGTAGTATAGAAGCGCCCAGGGAGGCTAGGAATCAGCCCCAGCATTTT. Its protein product is CASSIEAPREARNQPQHF.

The chain has TRBV7-2 and TRBJ2-5; 7 bases are a match to TRBD2. The germline V gene encodes CDR1 SGHTA and CDR2 FQGNSA. The CDR3 totals 13 residues. The junction had 1 base not matched to a gene; V was cut back by 2 bases and J by 4 bases. CDR3 bases: TGTGCCAGCAGCTTATGGGGGGGAGAGACCCAGTACTTC. It yields the protein CASSLWGGETQYF.

This clone was recorded a few times. The genes are TRBV19 and TRBJ1-1; D not resolved. The ends were cut back, 7 bases at V and 7 bases at J, with 16 bases in the middle. The germline gives CDR1 LNHDA, CDR2 SQIVND (reference sequence). CDR3 size: 13 residues. The CDR3 coding sequence is TGTGCCAGTAAAGTTACAGCCGCACTTGAAGCTTTCTTT. The encoded protein is CASKVTAALEAFF.

On this clone: One end of the junction fails to match germline, which may point to a read error. The rearrangement uses TRBV7-2 and TRBJ2-7, with D possibly matching TRBD2 (5 bases). CDR1 is SGHTA and CDR2 is FQGNSA in the germline V gene. The CDR3 length is 13 residues. The CDR3 loop is CASSPGLLYAQYF. Written as DNA, the CDR3 is TGTGCCAGCAGCCCAGGACTGCTCTACGCGCAGTACTTC.

This chain uses TRBV4-1 with TRBJ1-1; a possible D gene is TRBD1 (5 bases). The V end lost 4 bases, the J end lost 1 base, and 13 bases lay between the germline ends. Germline V CDR1 and CDR2: MGHRA, YSYEKL. This CDR3 has 15 amino acids. The DNA of the CDR3 is TGCGCCAGCAGCCGAGATTTTACAGGGAACACTGAAGCTTTCTTT. This gives the protein CASSRDFTGNTEAFF.

CDR3 amino acids: CASSERNQFSEAFF. For the CDR3, the DNA is TGCGCCAGCAGCGAGAGGAATCAGTTTTCTGAAGCTTTCTTT. The rearrangement uses TRBV5-1 and TRBJ1-1; D is unclear. The CDR3 has 14 residues. Germline V lookup: CDR1 SGHRS, CDR2 YFSETQ. V lost 4 bases, J lost 6 bases, and 16 bases lay in between. Together with reference TRBV5-1 and TRBJ1-1, the CDR3 gives the full variable domain: KAGVTQTPRYLIKTRGQQVTLSCSPISGHRSVSWYQQTPGQGLQFLFEYFSETQRNKGNFPGRFSGRQFSNSRSEMNVSTLELGDSALYLCASSERNQFSEAFFGQGTRLTVV.

For this clone: Other nucleotide sequences from this sample produce the same CDR3. The gene calls are TRBV9 and TRBJ2-5; tentative D call: TRBD1 (6 bases). The V and J ends lost 0 bases and 4 bases respectively, with 13 bases between them. Germline CDR1 SGDLS, CDR2 YYNGEE. The CDR3 is 15 amino acids. CDR3 residues: CASSVASGAGETQYF. The CDR3 DNA sequence: TGTGCCAGCAGCGTAGCTTCAGGGGCTGGAGAGACCCAGTACTTC.

The V gene is TRBV5-6, the J gene TRBJ1-1; 12 nucleotides match TRBD1. Trimming cost V 4 bases and J 5 bases; bases outside gene matches: 6. CDR1 and CDR2 from the germline V gene are SGHDT and YYEEEE. This CDR3 comprises 15 residues. Here the CDR3 reads CASSPGTGGGTEAFF. The CDR3 DNA sequence: TGTGCCAGCAGCCCGGGGACAGGGGGCGGAACTGAAGCTTTCTTT.

This clone was detected a few times. The rearrangement uses TRBV11-2 and TRBJ2-7, with D tentatively TRBD1 (7 bases). This CDR3 contains 14 residues. Germline V CDR1 and CDR2: SGHAT, FQNNGV. V shed 3 bases and J shed 7 bases, with 16 bases lying between them. The CDR3 is CASSLVEGAGEQYF. In nucleotides, the CDR3 is TGTGCCAGCAGCTTGGTCGAGGGGGCGGGGGAGCAGTACTTC.

This clone was observed a few times. This chain uses TRBV9 with TRBJ2-5; 8 nucleotides agree with TRBD2. The J segment lost 1 base and the V segment lost 0 bases, leaving 2 bases of the junction unmatched. From germline, CDR1 is SGDLS and CDR2 YYNGEE. The CDR3 has 15 amino acids. CDR3 loop: CASSVVGGAQETQYF. The CDR3 nucleotides read TGTGCCAGCAGCGTAGTCGGGGGGGCCCAAGAGACCCAGTACTTC.

The J gene is TRBJ2-2, the V gene TRBV5-1; D not certain. Germline assignment: CDR1 SGHRS and CDR2 YFSETQ. With 9 bases removed from V and 1 base from J, the gap between germline ends came to 13 bases. The CDR3 totals 14 residues. CDR3 protein: CATTATLNTGELFF. The DNA of the CDR3 is TGCGCCACCACTGCTACGCTGAACACCGGGGAGCTGTTTTTT.

This clone appeared a few times. This chain links TRBV6-6 with TRBJ1-5; D may be TRBD1 (5 bases). Per the germline V gene, CDR1 is MNHNY and CDR2 is SVGAGI (reference sequence). The CDR3 covers 15 residues. Trimming removed 5 bases from V and 1 base from J, with 12 bases in between. DNA for the CDR3: TGTGCCAGCAGTGCAGGGACTTTAAGCAATCAGCCCCAGCATTTT. It translates to CASSAGTLSNQPQHF.

This clone has only a few counts. V is TRBV5-8 and J is TRBJ2-5, with D possibly being TRBD1 (5 bases). Trimming removed 0 bases at V and 1 base at J, with 7 bases between. CDR3 length: 14 residues. From germline, CDR1 is SGHTS and CDR2 YDEGEE. In DNA form, the CDR3 reads TGTGCCAGCAGCTTGGAAGGGGCCCAAGAGACCCAGTACTTC. This codes for CASSLEGAQETQYF.

Turning to this clone: This sample also contains other DNA sequences that code for the same CDR3. V and J are TRBV5-1 and TRBJ2-2; 7 bases agree with TRBD1. The V gene end was trimmed by 4 bases and the J gene end by 0 bases; junction bases not matched to a gene: 3. The CDR3 runs 15 residues. Germline V CDR1 and CDR2: SGHRS, YFSETQ. CDR3 amino acids: CASSLGTANTGELFF. The CDR3 bases are TGCGCCAGCAGCCTCGGGACAGCGAACACCGGGGAGCTGTTTTTT.